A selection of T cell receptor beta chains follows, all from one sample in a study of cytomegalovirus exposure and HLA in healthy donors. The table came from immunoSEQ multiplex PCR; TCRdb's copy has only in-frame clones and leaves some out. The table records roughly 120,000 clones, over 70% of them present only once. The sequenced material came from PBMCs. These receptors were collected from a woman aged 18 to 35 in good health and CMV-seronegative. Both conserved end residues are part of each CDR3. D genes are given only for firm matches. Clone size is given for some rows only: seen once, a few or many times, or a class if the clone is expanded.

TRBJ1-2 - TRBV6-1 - CASRVRQDWDTF TGTGCCAGCAGAGTCCGACAGGATTGGGACACCTTC
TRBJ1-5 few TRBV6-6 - CASSLGTNQPQHF TGTGCCAGCAGCCTCGGGACAAATCAGCCCCAGCATTTT
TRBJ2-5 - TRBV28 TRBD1 CASSFRGAGGKETQYF TGTGCCAGCAGTTTTCGCGGCGCAGGGGGTAAAGAGACCCAGTACTTC
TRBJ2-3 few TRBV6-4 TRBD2 CASSASGGATDKKYF TGTGCCAGCAGTGCTAGCGGGGGGGCCACAGATAAGAAGTATTTT
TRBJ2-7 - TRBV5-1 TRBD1 CASSLIPGQGYEQYF TGCGCCAGCAGCTTGATCCCGGGACAGGGATACGAGCAGTACTTC
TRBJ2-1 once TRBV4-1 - CASSKKQGNNEQFF TGCGCCAGCAGCAAAAAACAGGGAAACAATGAGCAGTTCTTC
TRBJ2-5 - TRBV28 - CASSLILGGGETQYF TGTGCCAGCAGTTTAATTTTGGGGGGTGGAGAGACCCAGTACTTC
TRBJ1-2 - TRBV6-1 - CASSEDRTNGYTF TGTGCCAGCAGTGAAGACAGGACAAATGGCTACACCTTC
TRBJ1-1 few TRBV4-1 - CASSQVSGGTEAFF TGCGCCAGCAGCCAAGTTTCGGGGGGCACTGAAGCTTTCTTT
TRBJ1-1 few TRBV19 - CASETGRGAFF TGTGCCAGTGAAACGGGGCGGGGAGCTTTCTTT
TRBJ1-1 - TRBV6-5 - CASSYPSNAEAFF TGTGCCAGCAGTTACCCGAGTAACGCTGAAGCTTTCTTT
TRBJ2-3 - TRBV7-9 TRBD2 CASSLAGRADTQYF TGTGCCAGCAGCTTAGCGGGGAGGGCAGATACGCAGTATTTT
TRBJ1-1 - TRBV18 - CASSGGGPNTEAFF TGTGCCAGCTCAGGTGGGGGCCCGAATACTGAAGCTTTCTTT
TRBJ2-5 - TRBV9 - CASSVRQYQETQYF TGTGCCAGCAGCGTAAGACAGTACCAAGAGACCCAGTACTTC
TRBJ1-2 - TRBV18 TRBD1 CASSHGQDGYTF TGTGCCAGCTCACATGGACAGGATGGCTACACCTTC
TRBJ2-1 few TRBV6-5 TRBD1 CASSYTDRGGEQFF TGTGCCAGCAGTTACACGGACAGGGGTGGGGAGCAGTTCTTC
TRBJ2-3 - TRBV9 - CASSVEGQSTDTQYF TGTGCCAGCAGCGTAGAGGGGCAGAGCACAGATACGCAGTATTTT
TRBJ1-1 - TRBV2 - CASSFLTGMNTEAFF TGTGCCAGCAGTTTCCTAACAGGGATGAACACTGAAGCTTTCTTT
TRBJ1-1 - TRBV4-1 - CASSELLGSYTEAFF TGCGCCAGCAGCGAACTTCTGGGCAGTTACACTGAAGCTTTCTTT
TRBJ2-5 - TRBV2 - CASSGRGRKETQYF TGTGCCAGCAGTGGCCGGGGAAGAAAAGAGACCCAGTACTTC
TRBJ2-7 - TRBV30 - CAWSVRWGGLYEQYF TGTGCCTGGAGTGTAAGGTGGGGGGGCCTCTACGAGCAGTACTTC
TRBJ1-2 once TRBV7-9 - CASSYSTAVDGYTF TGTGCCAGCAGCTACTCGACAGCTGTAGATGGCTACACCTTC